These 23 T cell receptor beta chains were all obtained from the same sample, sequenced in a study of response to subunit inactivated influenza vaccine. TCRdb re-derived calls from the RT-PCR reads in MiXCR, one entry per CDR3 protein. This sample carries hundreds of thousands of distinct CDR3 sequences, more than 15% of them seen once, and the ten largest clones take 2.5% to 3.5%. Sample: CD4+ T cells sorted from PBMCs, taken less than 30 months after vaccination. The receptors were sampled from a man aged 50 to 75 who received an inactivated influenza vaccine.

The chain joins TRBV9 to TRBJ2-7; D is unresolved. Trimming stripped 0 bases from V and 2 bases from J, with 9 bases between. The CDR3 contains 14 residues. CDR1 is SGDLS and CDR2 is YYNGEE in the germline V gene. The CDR3: CASSVGQETYEQYF. In DNA, the CDR3 is TGTGCCAGCAGCGTAGGTCAGGAGACCTACGAGCAGTACTTC.

This clonotype was counted ten times or more. This chain uses TRBV29-1 with TRBJ2-5; D might be TRBD1 or TRBD2, each matching 5 bases. V gave up 8 bases and J gave up 2 bases, with 9 bases separating them. This CDR3 is built from 11 residues. Germline CDR1 reads SQVTM; CDR2 reads ANQGSEA. The CDR3 reads CSWGSQETQYF. The CDR3 DNA reads as TGCAGCTGGGGGTCGCAAGAGACCCAGTACTTC.

This clonotype was recorded a few times. The V gene is TRBV6-6, the J gene TRBJ2-7; D gene ambiguous. Germline lookup yields CDR1 MNHNY and CDR2 SVGAGI (reference sequence). V gave up 2 bases and J gave up 5 bases, with 4 bases separating them. The CDR3 is 11 amino acids. In nucleotides, the CDR3 is TGTGCCAGCAGTTACCGGAACGAGCAGTACTTC. Protein sequence: CASSYRNEQYF.

The chain uses TRBV7-2 and TRBJ2-7; D may match TRBD1 or TRBD2 (5 bases each). CDR1 is SGHTA, CDR2 FQGNSA, per germline. The CDR3 loop spans 15 amino acids. V was shortened by 0 bases and J by 3 bases, with 12 bases between the two germline ends. The CDR3: CASSLAGDGSYEQYF. CDR3 bases: TGTGCCAGCAGCTTAGCGGGGGACGGAAGCTACGAGCAGTACTTC. Based on the CDR3 plus reference TRBV7-2 and TRBJ2-7, the full variable domain is GAGVSQSPSNKVTEKGKDVELRCDPISGHTALYWYRQSLGQGLEFLIYFQGNSAPDKSGLPSDRFSAERTGGSVSTLTIQRTQQEDSAVYLCASSLAGDGSYEQYFGPGTRLTVT.

This clonotype was counted between two and nine times. The chain carries TRBV4-1 and TRBJ2-4; D gene ambiguous. V lost 0 bases and J lost 6, with 9 bases in between. Germline CDR1 reads MGHRA; CDR2 reads YSYEKL. CDR3 length equals 14 residues. The CDR3 region is CASSQEGSLNIQYF. CDR3 nucleotide sequence: TGCGCCAGCAGCCAAGAGGGCAGCTTAAACATTCAGTACTTC.

This clonotype appeared a few times. This sequence joins TRBV20-1 and TRBJ1-2; a possible D gene is TRBD1 (5 bases). The length of the CDR3 is 15 residues. CDR1 is DFQATT and CDR2 is SNEGSKA in the germline V gene (reference sequence). Trimming cost V 5 bases and J 2 bases, with 18 bases left between them. CDR3 sequence (DNA): TGCAGTGCTTCCCCAGTCGCCGAGGGGAACTATGGCTACACCTTC. Amino acids: CSASPVAEGNYGYTF.

This chain joins TRBV9 and TRBJ1-2; weak D call: TRBD1 (6 bases). The CDR3 spans 15 residues. Germline V gene sequence: CDR1 SGDLS, CDR2 YYNGEE. V lost 3 bases to trimming and J lost 1 base, with 13 bases between them. The CDR3 sequence is CASSAGTPFNYGYTF. In DNA, the CDR3 is TGTGCCAGCAGCGCCGGGACACCTTTTAACTATGGCTACACCTTC.

This clonotype appeared a few times. V and J are TRBV12-3 or TRBV12-4 and TRBJ1-1, with D tentatively TRBD1 (5 bases). The CDR3 extends over 11 amino acids. Between the trimmed V and J ends, which lost 7 bases and 12 bases, there was a span of 15 bases. The CDR3 spells CASTRGRASFF. The DNA for the CDR3 is TGTGCCAGCACCCGGGGCAGGGCTTCTTTCTTT.

This clonotype came up a few times. The chain joins TRBV10-3 to TRBJ2-1, with D hard to call. V was shortened by 0 bases and J by 4 bases, with 4 bases between the two germline ends. The CDR3 length is 13 residues. Germline V gene data show CDR1 as ENHRY and CDR2 as SYGVKD. The CDR3 coding sequence is TGTGCCATCAGTGAGTCTGAGTACAATGAGCAGTTCTTC. Translated, it gives CAISESEYNEQFF.

Ten or more counts support this clonotype. The gene calls are TRBV20-1 and TRBJ2-3, with D unresolved. CDR1 DFQATT and CDR2 SNEGSKA come from the germline V gene (reference sequence). This CDR3 region has 15 residues. Trimming removed 3 bases from V and 0 bases from J, with 13 bases in between. CDR3 nucleotides: TGCAGTGCTAGGGGCTCAAGTCGGAGCACAGATACGCAGTATTTT. As protein: CSARGSSRSTDTQYF.

The chain couples TRBV6-2 or TRBV6-3 to TRBJ1-5; 10 bases fit TRBD1. This CDR3 has 17 amino acids. Trimming took 6 bases from V and 1 from J; bases not matched to a gene: 9. CDR1 and CDR2 from the germline V gene are MNHEY and SVGEGT. The CDR3 sequence: CASSPDRGLGSNQPQHF. In DNA form, the CDR3 reads TGTGCCAGCAGCCCGGACAGGGGGTTGGGCAGCAATCAGCCCCAGCATTTT.

The V and J genes are TRBV20-1 and TRBJ2-5; 10 positions agree with TRBD2. Germline loops: CDR1 DFQATT, CDR2 SNEGSKA (reference sequence). The CDR3 loop spans 14 amino acids. V lost 6 bases, J lost 0 bases, and 4 bases stayed unmatched. The CDR3 region has the DNA TGCAGTGCCTCGACTAGCGGGTACCAAGAGACCCAGTACTTC. Translating it yields CSASTSGYQETQYF.

The V gene is TRBV5-6, the J gene TRBJ2-3; D is ambiguous. Trimming cost V 0 bases and J 2 bases, with 4 bases left between them. The CDR3 runs to 13 residues. CDR1 is SGHDT and CDR2 is YYEEEE in the germline V gene. The CDR3 region has the DNA TGTGCCAGCAGCTTGGAACCCACAGATACGCAGTATTTT. Its translation: CASSLEPTDTQYF. Full variable domain (remainder filled in from reference TRBV5-6 and TRBJ2-3): DAGVTQSPTHLIKTRGQQVTLRCSPKSGHDTVSWYQQALGQGPQFIFQYYEEEERQRGNFPDRFSGHQFPNYSSELNVNALLLGDSALYLCASSLEPTDTQYFGPGTRLTVL.

This clonotype was found a few times. This chain uses TRBV7-2 with TRBJ2-3; D is uncertain. This CDR3 spans 15 amino acids. V was clipped by 1 base and J by 3 bases, with 11 bases between them. CDR1 and CDR2 from the germline V gene are SGHTA and FQGNSA. The CDR3 sequence is CASSLVVGFTDTQYF. CDR3 coding DNA: TGTGCCAGCAGCTTAGTTGTGGGTTTTACAGATACGCAGTATTTT. The full variable domain, with the rest looked up from reference TRBV7-2 and TRBJ2-3, is GAGVSQSPSNKVTEKGKDVELRCDPISGHTALYWYRQSLGQGLEFLIYFQGNSAPDKSGLPSDRFSAERTGGSVSTLTIQRTQQEDSAVYLCASSLVVGFTDTQYFGPGTRLTVL.

This clonotype was detected a few times. The chain joins TRBV29-1 to TRBJ2-5; 9 nucleotides match TRBD1. CDR3 size: 14 residues. Germline V gene lookup returns CDR1 SQVTM and CDR2 ANQGSEA. V shed 3 bases and J 0 bases; nucleotides not matched to a gene: 2. CDR3 loop: CSVDGTGYQETQYF. CDR3 coding DNA: TGCAGCGTTGACGGGACAGGGTACCAAGAGACCCAGTACTTC.

This chain uses TRBV29-1 with TRBJ1-1, with 9 bases identical to TRBD1. V shed 7 bases, J shed 2 bases, and the junction held 14 bases outside the gene matches. The CDR3 extends over 16 amino acids. Germline V gives CDR1 SQVTM, CDR2 ANQGSEA. The DNA of the CDR3 is TGCAGCGCCCTCCTGGGACAGGGACTATCCAACACTGAAGCTTTCTTT. Translation: CSALLGQGLSNTEAFF.

The rearrangement links TRBV7-2 to TRBJ2-3, with TRBD1 identical over 7 bases. This CDR3 is built from 16 residues. Germline V lookup: CDR1 SGHTA, CDR2 FQGNSA. V was clipped by 1 base and J by 3 bases; unmatched bases: 7. The CDR3, as DNA: TGTGCCAGCAGCTTAGGGGGCAGGGGGAAAACAGATACGCAGTATTTT. Translation gives CASSLGGRGKTDTQYF.

This clonotype was counted only a few times. The chain employs TRBV12-3 or TRBV12-4 and TRBJ2-7; 8 bases line up with TRBD1. The V and J ends lost 6 bases and 6 bases, in that order; junction bases with no gene match: 10. The length of the CDR3 is 14 residues. CDR3 in DNA: TGTGCCAGCAGCGCCTCCGGGACAGGCGGCGAGCAGTACTTC. It specifies CASSASGTGGEQYF.

A few counts support this clonotype. The gene calls are TRBV11-2 and TRBJ1-6; no reliable D call. The germline V gene encodes CDR1 SGHAT and CDR2 FQNNGV. Trimming left V 2 bases short and J 10 bases short, with 9 bases between. The CDR3 has 13 amino acids. The CDR3 DNA reads as TGTGCCAGCAGCTTATCTAAAGGATCACCCCTCCACTTT. Its protein product is CASSLSKGSPLHF.

The sample holds a few counts of this clonotype. DNA for the CDR3: TGTGCCAGCAGTGTCACATTATTCGGTTCACCCCTCCACTTT. Translated: CASSVTLFGSPLHF. V and J are TRBV12-3 or TRBV12-4 and TRBJ1-6; no clear D gene. The CDR3 runs 14 residues. V shed 5 bases and J shed 9 bases, with 14 bases lying between them.

The sample holds a few counts of this clonotype. The J gene is TRBJ2-7, the V gene TRBV30; 9 bases are shared with TRBD1. Trimming cost V 0 bases and J 4 bases; bases outside gene matches: 10. Germline CDR1 GTSNPN, CDR2 SVGIG (reference sequence). The CDR3 spans 16 residues. CDR3 loop: CAWSVWSGQGLYEQYF. The CDR3 coding sequence is TGTGCCTGGAGTGTTTGGTCGGGACAGGGACTATACGAGCAGTACTTC.

V and J are TRBV11-2 and TRBJ1-2; D possibly corresponds to TRBD1 (6 bases). Looked up from germline, CDR1 is SGHAT and CDR2 is FQNNGV. With 1 base removed from V and 8 bases from J, the gap between germline ends came to 23 bases. The CDR3 runs to 17 residues. CDR3 DNA sequence: TGTGCCAGCAGCTTAGCCCATGACCCGACAGGCGTCGTCGGCTACACCTTC. Its protein product is CASSLAHDPTGVVGYTF.

This clonotype turned up a few times. This chain links TRBV28 with TRBJ2-2, with TRBD1 matching over 9 bases. Trimming at V came to 2 bases and at J to 3 bases, leaving 7 bases not matched to a gene. The CDR3 sequence is 17 residues long. Germline CDR1 and CDR2: MDHEN and SYDVKM. CDR3 nucleotide sequence: TGTGCCAGCAGTTTACCGGGACAGGGCCTACACACCGGGGAGCTGTTTTTT. Its translation is CASSLPGQGLHTGELFF.